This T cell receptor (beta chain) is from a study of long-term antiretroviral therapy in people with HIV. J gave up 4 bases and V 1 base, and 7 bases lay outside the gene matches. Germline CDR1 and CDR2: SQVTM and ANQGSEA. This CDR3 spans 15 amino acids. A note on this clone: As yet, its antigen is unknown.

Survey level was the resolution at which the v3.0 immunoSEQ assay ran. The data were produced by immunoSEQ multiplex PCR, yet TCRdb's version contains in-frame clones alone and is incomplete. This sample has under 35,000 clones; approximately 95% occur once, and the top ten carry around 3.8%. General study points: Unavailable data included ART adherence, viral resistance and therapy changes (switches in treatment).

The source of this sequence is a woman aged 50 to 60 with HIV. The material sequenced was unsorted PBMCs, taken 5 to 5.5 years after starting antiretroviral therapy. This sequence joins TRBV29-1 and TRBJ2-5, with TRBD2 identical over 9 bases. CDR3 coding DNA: TGCAGCGTTGAAGGCGGGACTAGCTCGGTAGAGACCCAGTACTTC. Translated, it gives CSVEGGTSSVETQYF.